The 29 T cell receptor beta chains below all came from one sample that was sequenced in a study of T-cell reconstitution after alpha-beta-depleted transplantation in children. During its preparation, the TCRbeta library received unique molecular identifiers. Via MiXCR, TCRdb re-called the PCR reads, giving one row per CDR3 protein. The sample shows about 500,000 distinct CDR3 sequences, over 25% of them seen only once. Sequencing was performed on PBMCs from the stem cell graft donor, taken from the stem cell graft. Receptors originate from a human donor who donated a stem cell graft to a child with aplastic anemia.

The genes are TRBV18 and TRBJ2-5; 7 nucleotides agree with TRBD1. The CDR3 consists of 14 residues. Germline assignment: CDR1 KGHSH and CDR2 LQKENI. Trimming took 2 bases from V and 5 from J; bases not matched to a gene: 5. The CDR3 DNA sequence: TGTGCCAGCTCACCAACACAGGGGCGGGAGACCCAGTACTTC. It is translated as CASSPTQGRETQYF.

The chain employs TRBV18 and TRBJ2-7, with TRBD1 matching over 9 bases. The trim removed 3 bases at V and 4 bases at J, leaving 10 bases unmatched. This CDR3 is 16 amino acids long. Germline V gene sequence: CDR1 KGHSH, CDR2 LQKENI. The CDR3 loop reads CASSPGGTGPPYEQYV. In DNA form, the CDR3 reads TGTGCCAGCTCACCGGGGGGGACAGGGCCCCCTTACGAGCAGTACGTC.

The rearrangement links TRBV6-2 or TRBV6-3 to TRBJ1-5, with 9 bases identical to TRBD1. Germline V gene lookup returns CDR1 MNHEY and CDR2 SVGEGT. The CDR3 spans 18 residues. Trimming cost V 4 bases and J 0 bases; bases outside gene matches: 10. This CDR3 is CASSSMDRGIGSNQPQHF. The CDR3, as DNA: TGTGCCAGCAGTTCCATGGACAGGGGAATTGGTAGCAATCAGCCCCAGCATTTT.

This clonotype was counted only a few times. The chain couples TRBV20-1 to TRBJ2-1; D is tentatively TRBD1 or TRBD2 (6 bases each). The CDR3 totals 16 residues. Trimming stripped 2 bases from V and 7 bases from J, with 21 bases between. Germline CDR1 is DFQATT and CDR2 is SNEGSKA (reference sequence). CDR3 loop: CSARFSWGAYGNEQFF. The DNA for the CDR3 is TGCAGTGCTAGATTCTCGTGGGGGGCTTATGGAAATGAGCAGTTCTTC.

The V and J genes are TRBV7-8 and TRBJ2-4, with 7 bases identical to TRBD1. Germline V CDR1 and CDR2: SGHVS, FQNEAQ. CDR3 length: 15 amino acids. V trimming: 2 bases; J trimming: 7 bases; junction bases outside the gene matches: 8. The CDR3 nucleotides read TGTGCCAGCAGCTTATCTCCCGACAGGGTGAACATTCAGTACTTC. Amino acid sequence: CASSLSPDRVNIQYF.

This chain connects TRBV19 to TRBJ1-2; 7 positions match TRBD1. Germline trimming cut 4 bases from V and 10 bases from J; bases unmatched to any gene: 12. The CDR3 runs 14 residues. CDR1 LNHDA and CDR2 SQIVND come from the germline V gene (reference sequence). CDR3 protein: CASSRGTALSAYTF. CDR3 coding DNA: TGTGCCAGTAGTAGGGGGACAGCGCTCTCTGCCTACACCTTC.

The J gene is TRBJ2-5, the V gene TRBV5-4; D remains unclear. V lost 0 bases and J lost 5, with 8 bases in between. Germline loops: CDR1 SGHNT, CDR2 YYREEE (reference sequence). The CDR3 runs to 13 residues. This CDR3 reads CASSLAVGETQYF. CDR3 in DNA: TGTGCCAGCAGCTTGGCAGTTGGGGAGACCCAGTACTTC.

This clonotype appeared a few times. The CDR3 protein is CASSLAAAEQFF. CDR3 in DNA: TGTGCCAGCAGCTTAGCGGCGGCCGAGCAGTTCTTC. V is TRBV7-9 and J is TRBJ2-1, with D unclear. Germline-derived CDR1 and CDR2 are SEHNR and FQNEAQ (reference sequence). V lost 0 bases, J lost 10 bases, and 7 bases lay in between. This CDR3 has 12 amino acids.

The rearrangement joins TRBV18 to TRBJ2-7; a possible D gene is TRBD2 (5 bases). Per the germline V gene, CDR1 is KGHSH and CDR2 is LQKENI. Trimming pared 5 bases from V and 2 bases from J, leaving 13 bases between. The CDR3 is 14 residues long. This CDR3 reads CASSDPGFTYEQYF. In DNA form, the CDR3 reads TGTGCCAGCTCAGATCCGGGATTTACCTACGAGCAGTACTTC.

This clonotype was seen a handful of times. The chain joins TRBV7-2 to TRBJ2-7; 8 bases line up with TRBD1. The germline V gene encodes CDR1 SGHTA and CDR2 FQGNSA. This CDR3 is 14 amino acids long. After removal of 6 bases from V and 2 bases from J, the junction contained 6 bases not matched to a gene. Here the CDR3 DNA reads TGTGCCAGCAGTCTAGGGACAGGCCCCTACGAGCAGTACTTC. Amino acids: CASSLGTGPYEQYF.

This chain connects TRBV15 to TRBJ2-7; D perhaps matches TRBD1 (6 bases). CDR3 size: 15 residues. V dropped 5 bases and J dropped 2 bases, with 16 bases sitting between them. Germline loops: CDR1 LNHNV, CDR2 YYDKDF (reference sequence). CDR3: CATSYRRDTTYEQYV. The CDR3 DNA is TGTGCCACCAGCTATCGACGGGACACCACCTACGAGCAGTACGTC.

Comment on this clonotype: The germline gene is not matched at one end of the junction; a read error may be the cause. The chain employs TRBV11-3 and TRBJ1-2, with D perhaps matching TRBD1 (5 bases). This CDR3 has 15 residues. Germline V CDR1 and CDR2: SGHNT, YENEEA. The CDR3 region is CASSLGVGDLYGHTF. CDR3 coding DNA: TGTGCCAGCAGCTTAGGGGTCGGGGACCTCTATGGCCACACCTTC.

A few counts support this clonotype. The CDR3 DNA is TGTGCCAGCAGTTTATCAGGGATCTACGAGCAGTACTTC. Its protein product is CASSLSGIYEQYF. The rearrangement links TRBV28 to TRBJ2-7, with D possibly matching TRBD1 (5 bases). Trimming shortened V by 1 base and J by 3 bases, and 7 bases separated the two germline ends. The CDR3 runs to 13 residues. Germline V gene lookup returns CDR1 MDHEN and CDR2 SYDVKM.

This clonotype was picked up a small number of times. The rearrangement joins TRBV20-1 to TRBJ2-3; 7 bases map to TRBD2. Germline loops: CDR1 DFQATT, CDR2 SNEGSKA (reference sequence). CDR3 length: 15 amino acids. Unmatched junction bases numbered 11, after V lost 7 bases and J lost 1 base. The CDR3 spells CSVPGGSSGTDTQYF. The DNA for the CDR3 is TGCAGTGTTCCCGGGGGGAGTAGCGGCACAGATACGCAGTATTTT.

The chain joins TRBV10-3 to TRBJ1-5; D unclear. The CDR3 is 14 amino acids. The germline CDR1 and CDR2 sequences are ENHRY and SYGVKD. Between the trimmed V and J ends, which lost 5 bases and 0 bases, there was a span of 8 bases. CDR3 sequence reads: CAISRVASNQPQHF. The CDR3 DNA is TGTGCCATCAGTAGGGTTGCTAGCAATCAGCCCCAGCATTTT.

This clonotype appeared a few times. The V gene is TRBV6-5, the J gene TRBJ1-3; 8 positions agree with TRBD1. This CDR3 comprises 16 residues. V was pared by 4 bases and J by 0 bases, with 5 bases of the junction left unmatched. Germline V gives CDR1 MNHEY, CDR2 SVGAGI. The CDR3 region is CASSSQGVFSGNTIYF. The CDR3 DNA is TGTGCCAGCAGTTCACAGGGGGTCTTCTCTGGAAACACCATATATTTT.

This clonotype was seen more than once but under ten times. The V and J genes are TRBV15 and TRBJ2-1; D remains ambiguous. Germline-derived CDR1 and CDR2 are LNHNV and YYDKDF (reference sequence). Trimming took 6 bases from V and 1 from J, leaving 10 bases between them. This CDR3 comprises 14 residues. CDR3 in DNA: TGTGCCACCAGTTTGGGTTTATCCTACAATGAGCAGTTCTTC. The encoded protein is CATSLGLSYNEQFF.

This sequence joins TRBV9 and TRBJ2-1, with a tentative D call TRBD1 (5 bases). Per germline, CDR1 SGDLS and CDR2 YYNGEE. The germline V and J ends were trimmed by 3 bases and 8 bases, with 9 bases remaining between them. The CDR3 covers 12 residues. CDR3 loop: CASSAQDDEQFF. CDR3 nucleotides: TGTGCCAGCAGCGCACAGGACGATGAGCAGTTCTTC.

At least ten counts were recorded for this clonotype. CDR3 DNA sequence: TGTGCCAGCAGCTTGGTGATGGGTACTAAGAACACCGGGGAGCTGTTTTTT. Its translation: CASSLVMGTKNTGELFF. The rearrangement links TRBV5-6 to TRBJ2-2, with D unresolved. Per germline, CDR1 SGHDT and CDR2 YYEEEE. V shed 0 bases and J shed 1 base, with 13 bases lying between them. This CDR3 comprises 17 residues.

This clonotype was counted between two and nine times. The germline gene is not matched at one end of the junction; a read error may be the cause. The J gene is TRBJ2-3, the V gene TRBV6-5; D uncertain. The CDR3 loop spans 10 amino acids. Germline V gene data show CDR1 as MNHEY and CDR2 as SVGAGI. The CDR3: CASGTNTQYF. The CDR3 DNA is TGTGCCAGCGGCACAAATACGCAGTATTTT.

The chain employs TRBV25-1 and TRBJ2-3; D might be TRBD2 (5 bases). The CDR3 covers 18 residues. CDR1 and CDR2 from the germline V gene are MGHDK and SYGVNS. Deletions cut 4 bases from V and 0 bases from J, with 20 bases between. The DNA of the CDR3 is TGTGCCAGCAGTGCCGACCATTCTATTGGGAGAAGCACAGATACGCAGTATTTT. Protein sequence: CASSADHSIGRSTDTQYF. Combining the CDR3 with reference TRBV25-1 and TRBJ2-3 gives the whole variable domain EADIYQTPRYLVIGTGKKITLECSQTMGHDKMYWYQQDPGMELHLIHYSYGVNSTEKGDLSSESTVSRIRTEHFPLTLESARPSHTSQYLCASSADHSIGRSTDTQYFGPGTRLTVL.

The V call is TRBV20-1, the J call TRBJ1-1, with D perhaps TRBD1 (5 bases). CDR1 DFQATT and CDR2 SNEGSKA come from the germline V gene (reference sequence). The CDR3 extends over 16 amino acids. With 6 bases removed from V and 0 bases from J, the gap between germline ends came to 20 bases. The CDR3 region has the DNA TGCAGTGCCGAAGTCCCGGGACGGCAGATGAACACTGAAGCTTTCTTT. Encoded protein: CSAEVPGRQMNTEAFF.

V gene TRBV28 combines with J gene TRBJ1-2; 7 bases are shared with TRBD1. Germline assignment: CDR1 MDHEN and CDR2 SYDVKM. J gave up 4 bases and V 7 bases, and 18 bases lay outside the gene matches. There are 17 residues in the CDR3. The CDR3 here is CASIPQTGKLGVYGYTF. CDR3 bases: TGTGCCAGCATCCCACAGACAGGGAAGTTAGGGGTCTATGGCTACACCTTC.

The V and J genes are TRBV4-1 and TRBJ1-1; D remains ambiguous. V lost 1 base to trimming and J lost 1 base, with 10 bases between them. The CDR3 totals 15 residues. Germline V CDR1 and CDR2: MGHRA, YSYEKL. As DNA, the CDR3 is TGCGCCAGCAGCCAAGGTATTCAATGGAACACTGAAGCTTTCTTT. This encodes CASSQGIQWNTEAFF.

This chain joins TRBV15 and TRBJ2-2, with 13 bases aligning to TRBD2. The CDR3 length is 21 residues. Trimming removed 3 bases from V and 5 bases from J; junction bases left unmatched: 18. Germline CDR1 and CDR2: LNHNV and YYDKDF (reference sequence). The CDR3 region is CATSSGTSGIHSPRGTGELFF. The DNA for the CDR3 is TGTGCCACCAGCAGCGGGACTAGCGGGATCCACTCTCCACGCGGAACCGGGGAGCTGTTTTTT.

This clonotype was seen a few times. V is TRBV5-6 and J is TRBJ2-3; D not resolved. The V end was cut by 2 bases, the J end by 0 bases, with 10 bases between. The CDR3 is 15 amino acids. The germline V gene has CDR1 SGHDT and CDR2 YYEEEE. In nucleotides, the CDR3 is TGTGCCAGCAGCTTTAGACCCTCTAGCACAGATACGCAGTATTTT. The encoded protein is CASSFRPSSTDTQYF.

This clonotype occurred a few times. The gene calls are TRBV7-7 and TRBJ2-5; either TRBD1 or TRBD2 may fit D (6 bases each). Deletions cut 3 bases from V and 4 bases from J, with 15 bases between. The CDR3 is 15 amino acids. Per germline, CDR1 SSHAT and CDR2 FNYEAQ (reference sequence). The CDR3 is CASSFQGGGGETQYF. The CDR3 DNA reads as TGTGCCAGCAGCTTTCAGGGAGGAGGGGGAGAGACCCAGTACTTC.

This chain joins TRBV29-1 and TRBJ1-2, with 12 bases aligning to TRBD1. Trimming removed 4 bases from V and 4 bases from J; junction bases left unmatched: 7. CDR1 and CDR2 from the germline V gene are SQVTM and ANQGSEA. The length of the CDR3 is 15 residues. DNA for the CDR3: TGCAGCGTTGGGGGACAGGGGGCGTTTTCCTATGGCTACACCTTC. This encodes CSVGGQGAFSYGYTF.

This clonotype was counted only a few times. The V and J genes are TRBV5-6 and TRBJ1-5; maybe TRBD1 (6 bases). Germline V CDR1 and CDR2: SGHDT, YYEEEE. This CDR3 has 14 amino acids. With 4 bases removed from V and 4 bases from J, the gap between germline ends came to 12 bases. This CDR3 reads CASSGDTGNQPQHF. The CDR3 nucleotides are TGTGCCAGCAGCGGGGACACCGGAAATCAGCCCCAGCATTTT.